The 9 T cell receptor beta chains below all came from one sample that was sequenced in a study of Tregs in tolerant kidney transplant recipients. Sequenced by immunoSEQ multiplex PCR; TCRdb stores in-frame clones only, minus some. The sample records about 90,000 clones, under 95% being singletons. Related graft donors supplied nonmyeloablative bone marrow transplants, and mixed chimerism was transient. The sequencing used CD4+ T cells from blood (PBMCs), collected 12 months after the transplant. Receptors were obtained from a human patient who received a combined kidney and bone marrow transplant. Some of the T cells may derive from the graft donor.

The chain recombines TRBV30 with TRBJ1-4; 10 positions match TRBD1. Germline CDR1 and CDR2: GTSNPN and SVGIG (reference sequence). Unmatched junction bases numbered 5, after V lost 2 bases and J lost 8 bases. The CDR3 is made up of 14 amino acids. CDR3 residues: CAWSPGTGDEKLFF. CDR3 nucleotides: TGTGCCTGGAGTCCGGGGACAGGGGACGAAAAACTGTTTTTT. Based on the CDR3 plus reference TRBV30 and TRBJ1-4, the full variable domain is SQTIHQWPATLVQPVGSPLSLECTVEGTSNPNLYWYRQAAGRGLQLLFYSVGIGQISSEVPQNLSASRPQDRQFILSSKKLLLSDSGFYLCAWSPGTGDEKLFFGSGTQLSVL.

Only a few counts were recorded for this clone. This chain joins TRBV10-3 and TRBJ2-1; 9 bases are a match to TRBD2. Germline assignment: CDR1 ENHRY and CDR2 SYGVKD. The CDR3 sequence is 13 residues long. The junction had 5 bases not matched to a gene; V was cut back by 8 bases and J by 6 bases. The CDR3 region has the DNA TGTGCCATCCGGGCGGGAGGGAGCAATGAGCAGTTCTTC. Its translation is CAIRAGGSNEQFF.

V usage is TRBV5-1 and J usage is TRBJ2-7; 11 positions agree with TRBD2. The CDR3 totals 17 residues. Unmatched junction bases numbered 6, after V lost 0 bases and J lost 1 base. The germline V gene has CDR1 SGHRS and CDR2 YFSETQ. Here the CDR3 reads CASSLDLAGGRSYEQYF. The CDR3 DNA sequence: TGCGCCAGCAGCTTGGACCTAGCGGGAGGTAGGTCCTACGAGCAGTACTTC.

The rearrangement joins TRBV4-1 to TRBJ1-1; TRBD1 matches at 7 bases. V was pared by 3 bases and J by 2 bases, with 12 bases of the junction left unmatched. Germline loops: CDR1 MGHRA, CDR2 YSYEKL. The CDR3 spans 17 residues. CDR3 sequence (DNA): TGCGCCAGCAGCCAGGACCGGGACAGATATAAAAACACTGAAGCTTTCTTT. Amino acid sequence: CASSQDRDRYKNTEAFF.

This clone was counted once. The CDR3 region has the DNA TGCAGCACCTTTGGGGAGCCCAGGGGTCATGGCTACACCTTC. Residues: CSTFGEPRGHGYTF. V gene TRBV29-1 combines with J gene TRBJ1-2; D might be TRBD1 (6 bases). Germline assignment: CDR1 SQVTM and CDR2 ANQGSEA. CDR3 length equals 14 residues. V was clipped by 8 bases and J by 6 bases, with 22 bases between them.

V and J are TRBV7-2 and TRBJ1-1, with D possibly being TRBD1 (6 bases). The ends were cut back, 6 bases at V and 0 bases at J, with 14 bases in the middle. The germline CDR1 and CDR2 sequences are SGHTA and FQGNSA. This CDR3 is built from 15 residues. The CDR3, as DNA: TGTGCCAGCAGGAGACAGGTCACCATGAACACTGAAGCTTTCTTT. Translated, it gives CASRRQVTMNTEAFF.

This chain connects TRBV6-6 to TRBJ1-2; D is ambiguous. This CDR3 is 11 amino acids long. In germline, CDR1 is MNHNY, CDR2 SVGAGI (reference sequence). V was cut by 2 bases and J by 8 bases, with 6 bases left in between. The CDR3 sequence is CASSYLGGYTF. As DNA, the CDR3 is TGTGCCAGCAGTTACCTGGGCGGCTACACCTTC.

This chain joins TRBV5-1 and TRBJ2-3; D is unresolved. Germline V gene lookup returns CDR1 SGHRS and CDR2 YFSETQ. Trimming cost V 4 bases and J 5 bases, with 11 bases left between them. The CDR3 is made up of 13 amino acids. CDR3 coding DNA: TGCGCCAGCAGCCTCGCGGCCGGAGATACGCAGTATTTT. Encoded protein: CASSLAAGDTQYF.

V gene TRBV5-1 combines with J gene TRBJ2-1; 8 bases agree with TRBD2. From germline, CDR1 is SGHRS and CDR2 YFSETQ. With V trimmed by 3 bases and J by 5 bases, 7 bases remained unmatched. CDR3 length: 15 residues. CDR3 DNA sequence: TGCGCCAGCAGCTCATTAGCGGGATCTAACAATGAGCAGTTCTTC. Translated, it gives CASSSLAGSNNEQFF.